A single sample is the source of the 31 T cell receptor beta chains below, sequenced in a study of B cell selection in AIRE deficiency. CD4+CD127+ cells were sorted as the conventional CD4 T cells. This table comes from immunoSEQ multiplex PCR, and its TCRdb copy is limited to in-frame clones, with some not included. This table holds 25,000 to 30,000 clones, about 95% found once. Specimen: CD4+CD127+ conventional T cells sorted from PBMCs. The receptors shown here come from a human donor in good health.

The V call is TRBV19, the J call TRBJ2-3; the D gene is possibly TRBD1 (6 bases). Deletions cut 4 bases from V and 6 bases from J, with 20 bases between. CDR1 is LNHDA, CDR2 SQIVND, per germline (reference sequence). CDR3 size: 16 residues. The CDR3 bases are TGTGCCAGTAGTAGAGGGAGCAGGGGTGGGCTTGATACGCAGTATTTT. Amino acid sequence: CASSRGSRGGLDTQYF.

The CDR3 DNA is TGTGCCAGCTCACCAAGGTCGGATGAAGCTTTCTTT. It translates to CASSPRSDEAFF. The rearrangement links TRBV18 to TRBJ1-1; no definite D call. V was cut by 2 bases and J by 7 bases, with 8 bases left in between. This CDR3 contains 12 residues. Germline CDR1 KGHSH, CDR2 LQKENI.

The chain links TRBV5-1 to TRBJ1-4; 8 bases fit TRBD1. The germline V gene has CDR1 SGHRS and CDR2 YFSETQ. This CDR3 is built from 13 residues. With 5 bases clipped from V and 8 bases from J, the junction kept 5 bases outside the gene matches. The CDR3 region is CASREGQGEKLFF. The DNA of the CDR3 is TGCGCCAGCAGAGAAGGACAGGGCGAAAAACTGTTTTTT.

V usage is TRBV6-5 and J usage is TRBJ1-2; D gene ambiguous. Per germline, CDR1 MNHEY and CDR2 SVGAGI. The V end was cut by 6 bases, the J end by 4 bases, with 15 bases between. The CDR3 runs 14 residues. CDR3 sequence reads: CASRPTDPLYGYTF. DNA for the CDR3: TGTGCCAGCAGACCAACTGACCCACTCTATGGCTACACCTTC.

The chain employs TRBV19 and TRBJ1-2; the match to TRBD1 covers 9 bases. The V and J ends lost 6 bases and 7 bases, in that order; junction bases with no gene match: 6. In germline, CDR1 is LNHDA, CDR2 SQIVND (reference sequence). This CDR3 region has 13 residues. The CDR3 reads CASRIQGAGGYTF. CDR3 coding DNA: TGTGCCAGTAGGATACAGGGGGCTGGTGGCTACACCTTC.

This rearrangement joins TRBV6-5 to TRBJ2-7, with no clear D. V dropped 1 base and J dropped 10 bases, with 8 bases sitting between them. The CDR3 is 11 amino acids. Per germline, CDR1 MNHEY and CDR2 SVGAGI. Written as DNA, the CDR3 is TGTGCCAGCAGTTACTTTCTGTTCCAGTACTTC. Protein: CASSYFLFQYF.

This chain links TRBV5-4 with TRBJ2-5; 9 bases agree with TRBD2. The CDR3 extends over 14 amino acids. CDR1 is SGHNT and CDR2 is YYREEE in the germline V gene (reference sequence). The J segment lost 3 bases and the V segment lost 4 bases, leaving 4 bases of the junction unmatched. CDR3 DNA sequence: TGTGCCAGCAGCGCTAGCGGGGTCGAAGAGACCCAGTACTTC. Translated: CASSASGVEETQYF. The whole variable domain, remainder taken from reference TRBV5-4 and TRBJ2-5, is ETGVTQSPTHLIKTRGQQVTLRCSSQSGHNTVSWYQQALGQGPQFIFQYYREEENGRGNFPPRFSGLQFPNYSSELNVNALELDDSALYLCASSASGVEETQYFGPGTRLLVL.

V is TRBV11-2 and J is TRBJ1-2, with a possible D match to TRBD1 (5 bases). Germline-derived CDR1 and CDR2 are SGHAT and FQNNGV. The CDR3 spans 13 residues. V lost 3 bases and J lost 8, with 13 bases in between. The chain's CDR3 is CASSFAGTLGYTF. As DNA, the CDR3 is TGTGCCAGCAGCTTTGCGGGGACCTTGGGCTACACCTTC.

The genes are TRBV2 and TRBJ1-5; tentative D call: TRBD1 (5 bases). The V and J ends lost 3 bases and 5 bases respectively, with 11 bases between them. The germline V gene encodes CDR1 SNHLY and CDR2 FYNNEI. The CDR3 spans 14 residues. The CDR3 DNA sequence: TGTGCCAGCAGTGATGTTAGGGACCATCAGCCCCAGCATTTT. Encoded protein: CASSDVRDHQPQHF.

On this clone itself: Germline and junction disagree at one end, which may indicate a read error. V usage is TRBV28 and J usage is TRBJ2-3; no firm D call. In germline, CDR1 is MDHEN, CDR2 SYDVKM. CDR3 length equals 13 residues. The CDR3 region is CMSGIGSTDTQYF. The CDR3 DNA reads as TGCATGTCTGGTATTGGATCCACAGATACGCAGTATTTT.

The CDR3 DNA is TGCGCCAGCAGCCCGGGGCAGGGGGCCAACGTCCTGACTTTC. This codes for CASSPGQGANVLTF. V usage is TRBV5-1 and J usage is TRBJ2-6; possibly TRBD1 or TRBD2 for D (5 bases each). The germline V gene encodes CDR1 SGHRS and CDR2 YFSETQ. Trimming removed 4 bases from V and 4 bases from J, with 9 bases in between. The CDR3 is 14 residues long.

The chain recombines TRBV5-4 with TRBJ2-7; 7 nucleotides align to TRBD2. Germline assignment: CDR1 SGHNT and CDR2 YYREEE (reference sequence). The CDR3 runs to 15 residues. V lost 0 bases, J lost 6 bases, and 9 bases stayed unmatched. The CDR3 loop reads CASSLVSSGAGEQYF. In nucleotides, the CDR3 is TGTGCCAGCAGCTTGGTGTCCAGCGGGGCGGGCGAGCAGTACTTC.

The chain employs TRBV15 and TRBJ2-2; a weak D match, TRBD1 (5 bases). The CDR3 has 16 amino acids. Germline values: CDR1 LNHNV, CDR2 YYDKDF (reference sequence). Trimming took 0 bases from V and 5 from J, leaving 13 bases between them. DNA of the CDR3: TGTGCCACCAGCAGAGATTGGGCAGGGTCAACCGGGGAGCTGTTTTTT. This translates into CATSRDWAGSTGELFF.

This sequence joins TRBV19 and TRBJ2-3, with D perhaps TRBD1 (5 bases). V lost 7 bases to trimming and J lost 4 bases, with 9 bases between them. This CDR3 is 12 amino acids long. Germline CDR1 reads LNHDA; CDR2 reads SQIVND (reference sequence). CDR3 loop: CASKGDSDTQYF. The CDR3 DNA follows: TGTGCCAGTAAAGGGGATTCAGATACGCAGTATTTT.

The genes are TRBV7-2 and TRBJ1-2, with a weak D call TRBD1 (6 bases). The CDR3 has 16 amino acids. Germline CDR1 SGHTA, CDR2 FQGNSA. V was trimmed by 3 bases and J by 3 bases, leaving 17 bases between them. The chain's CDR3 is CASSFLRGPPHYGYTF. The DNA for the CDR3 is TGTGCCAGCAGCTTCCTCAGGGGACCCCCACACTATGGCTACACCTTC. The full variable domain, completed using reference TRBV7-2 and TRBJ1-2, is GAGVSQSPSNKVTEKGKDVELRCDPISGHTALYWYRQSLGQGLEFLIYFQGNSAPDKSGLPSDRFSAERTGGSVSTLTIQRTQQEDSAVYLCASSFLRGPPHYGYTFGSGTRLTVV.

This sequence joins TRBV18 and TRBJ1-1; TRBD1 aligns across 7 bases. CDR1 and CDR2 from the germline V gene are KGHSH and LQKENI. After removal of 3 bases from V and 6 bases from J, the junction contained 4 bases not matched to a gene. The CDR3 totals 13 residues. CDR3 protein: CASSPQGTAEAFF. DNA of the CDR3: TGTGCCAGCTCACCTCAAGGGACAGCTGAAGCTTTCTTT.

This chain uses TRBV6-1 with TRBJ1-1; TRBD1 matches at 7 bases. CDR3 size: 15 residues. J gave up 0 bases and V 1 base, and 2 bases lay outside the gene matches. From germline, CDR1 is MNHNS and CDR2 SASEGT. CDR3 sequence reads: CASSEVGGLNTEAFF. The CDR3, as DNA: TGTGCCAGCAGTGAAGTAGGGGGCTTGAACACTGAAGCTTTCTTT.

J is TRBJ1-4 and V is TRBV12-5; no firm D call. Looked up from germline, CDR1 is LGHNT and CDR2 is FRNRAP. CDR3 length: 13 residues. The V gene lost 8 bases and the J gene lost 5 bases, with 12 bases spanning the gap. Here the CDR3 reads CASSGTVNEKLFF. The CDR3 DNA is TGTGCTAGTTCCGGCACCGTGAATGAAAAACTGTTTTTT.

This clone occurred once. The chain employs TRBV2 and TRBJ2-3; no definite D call. Trimming left V 4 bases short and J 1 base short, with 6 bases between. The V gene's germline CDR1 is SNHLY and CDR2 FYNNEI. The CDR3 runs to 13 residues. The CDR3, as DNA: TGTGCCAGCAGTGCATTGGGCACAGATACGCAGTATTTT. It translates to CASSALGTDTQYF.

The V call is TRBV6-1, the J call TRBJ1-3, with D unresolved. Trimming cost V 6 bases and J 2 bases, with 11 bases left between them. This CDR3 spans 14 amino acids. Germline assignment: CDR1 MNHNS and CDR2 SASEGT. CDR3 region: CASSQTSPGNTIYF. The CDR3 DNA reads TGTGCCAGCAGCCAAACGAGCCCTGGAAACACCATATATTTT.

This chain links TRBV9 with TRBJ1-4, with TRBD1 identical over 9 bases. Germline CDR1 reads SGDLS; CDR2 reads YYNGEE. V shed 0 bases and J 8 bases; nucleotides not matched to a gene: 5. The CDR3 is made up of 15 amino acids. CDR3 DNA: TGTGCCAGCAGCGTAGGGACAGGGGATCCAGAAAAACTGTTTTTT. Translation gives CASSVGTGDPEKLFF.

The gene calls are TRBV5-6 and TRBJ1-2, with 9 bases aligning to TRBD1. V was clipped by 1 base and J by 12 bases; unmatched bases: 10. This CDR3 has 14 residues. Germline V CDR1 and CDR2: SGHDT, YYEEEE. The CDR3 loop is CASSLIGDRGRDTF. CDR3 nucleotide sequence: TGTGCCAGCAGCTTGATTGGAGACAGGGGGAGGGACACCTTC.

The chain couples TRBV9 to TRBJ1-2; TRBD1 is a possible D gene (5 bases). V lost 3 bases and J 4 bases, leaving 25 bases between the germline ends. From germline, CDR1 is SGDLS and CDR2 YYNGEE. The CDR3 is 18 amino acids. CDR3: CASSALSSPLGGSYGYTF. CDR3 coding DNA: TGTGCCAGCAGCGCCTTATCTAGCCCCCTTGGGGGTAGCTATGGCTACACCTTC. The entire variable domain, with the rest obtained from reference TRBV9 and TRBJ1-2, is as follows: DSGVTQTPKHLITATGQRVTLRCSPRSGDLSVYWYQQSLDQGLQFLIQYYNGEERAKGNILERFSAQQFPDLHSELNLSSLELGDSALYFCASSALSSPLGGSYGYTFGSGTRLTVV.

This chain connects TRBV9 to TRBJ1-3; D is unresolved. CDR3 length equals 13 residues. CDR1 and CDR2 from the germline V gene are SGDLS and YYNGEE. Trimming stripped 4 bases from V and 4 bases from J, with 9 bases between. CDR3 bases: TGTGCCAGCAGCCGGCGAGGGGGAAACACCATATATTTT. Translating it yields CASSRRGGNTIYF.

This chain links TRBV6-5 with TRBJ2-5, with D hard to call. CDR1 and CDR2 from the germline V gene are MNHEY and SVGAGI. Trimming took off 2 bases at V and 5 bases at J, with 6 bases between the two ends. CDR3 length: 12 residues. The CDR3 protein is CASSYGLETQYF. The CDR3 DNA reads as TGTGCCAGCAGTTACGGGCTGGAGACCCAGTACTTC.

This rearrangement joins TRBV10-3 to TRBJ2-7, with 8 bases matching TRBD2. Germline-derived CDR1 and CDR2 are ENHRY and SYGVKD. The CDR3 loop spans 16 amino acids. V was clipped by 8 bases and J by 0 bases; unmatched bases: 12. DNA for the CDR3: TGTGCCATCGGGACAACTAGCGGACTTTTCTCCTACGAGCAGTACTTC. Its translation is CAIGTTSGLFSYEQYF.

This chain connects TRBV11-1 to TRBJ1-1, with D uncertain. Trimming cost V 1 base and J 0 bases, with 9 bases left between them. Germline CDR1 is SGHAT and CDR2 is FQDESV (reference sequence). This CDR3 region has 15 residues. The CDR3 region has the DNA TGTGCCAGCAGCTTAGGGGAAGGGTTGAACACTGAAGCTTTCTTT. It is translated as CASSLGEGLNTEAFF.

This clone was seen just once. The V call is TRBV11-2, the J call TRBJ2-7; D is perhaps TRBD2 (7 bases). With 5 bases removed from V and 2 bases from J, the gap between germline ends came to 13 bases. The CDR3 length is 14 residues. Germline V gene lookup returns CDR1 SGHAT and CDR2 FQNNGV. The CDR3 DNA sequence: TGTGCCAGCAGCGAGGAGGGGGGGCCCTACGAGCAGTACTTC. Protein: CASSEEGGPYEQYF.

This chain uses TRBV19 with TRBJ1-4, with 7 bases identical to TRBD1. CDR3 length: 15 amino acids. CDR1 LNHDA and CDR2 SQIVND come from the germline V gene (reference sequence). The V gene end was trimmed by 10 bases and the J gene end by 8 bases; junction bases not matched to a gene: 16. In nucleotides, the CDR3 is TGTGCCACTACCGCGGCGGGCCCAGGGGGAGAAAAACTGTTTTTT. This encodes CATTAAGPGGEKLFF.

This chain uses TRBV25-1 with TRBJ1-3; D is ambiguous. Germline V gives CDR1 MGHDK, CDR2 SYGVNS. CDR3 length equals 14 residues. Trimming stripped 4 bases from V and 5 bases from J, with 12 bases between. The CDR3 DNA follows: TGTGCCAGCAGTGGACACGGTGTACGAAACACCATATATTTT. It translates to CASSGHGVRNTIYF.

The rearrangement links TRBV19 to TRBJ1-6; a weak D match, TRBD1 (6 bases). V lost 1 base, J lost 7 bases, and 8 bases lay in between. Germline values: CDR1 LNHDA, CDR2 SQIVND (reference sequence). This CDR3 has 14 amino acids. CDR3 DNA sequence: TGTGCCAGTAGTATAGGGCAGGGGAATTCACCCCTCCACTTT. Its translation is CASSIGQGNSPLHF.